This TCR beta chain originates from a study of T cells after yellow fever vaccination. In the study overall: Preparing low-cell-number fractions relied on SMART-Seq v4 Ultra Low Input.

Germline assignment: CDR1 SGHTA and CDR2 FQGTGA. This CDR3 is 13 amino acids long. V gave up 4 bases and J gave up 9 bases, with 12 bases separating them. TCRdb itself ran the 5' RACE reads through MiXCR, one entry per CDR3 protein. The sample includes 300,000 or so distinct CDR3 sequences, around 3.9% seen only once; the top ten take around 24%. This TCR was recovered from a man younger than 30 who received the YFV17D yellow fever vaccine. Here the sequenced sample was PBMCs, taken 5 days after the yellow fever booster vaccination. The chain employs TRBV7-3 and TRBJ2-2, with a weak D call TRBD1 (6 bases). The CDR3 here is CASSSQGNRELFF. The CDR3, as DNA: TGTGCCAGCAGCTCACAGGGTAACCGGGAGCTGTTTTTT.